This TCR beta chain was identified in a study of blood T cell repertoires in COVID-19. Study-level background: PBMCs, B-cell-depleted T cells, or T cells were the source of the cDNA or gDNA that made up the material.

This clone was seen a handful of times. Sequencing was performed with immunoSEQ multiplex PCR; in TCRdb, only in-frame clones are kept and a portion is missing. The sample has 110,000 to 150,000 clones, approximately 83% seen once. The specimen sequenced was PBMCs or T cells enriched from blood (not recorded which). The TCR comes from a man aged 45 to 65 who had recovered from COVID-19.

This CDR3 is CASSPAGEGEKLFF. In DNA form, the CDR3 reads TGTGCCAGCTCACCCGCGGGGGAAGGGGAAAAACTGTTTTTT. The rearrangement uses TRBV18 and TRBJ1-4, with D tentatively TRBD1 (5 bases). CDR1 and CDR2 from the germline V gene are KGHSH and LQKENI. This CDR3 region has 14 residues. Trimming stripped 3 bases from V and 8 bases from J, with 13 bases between.